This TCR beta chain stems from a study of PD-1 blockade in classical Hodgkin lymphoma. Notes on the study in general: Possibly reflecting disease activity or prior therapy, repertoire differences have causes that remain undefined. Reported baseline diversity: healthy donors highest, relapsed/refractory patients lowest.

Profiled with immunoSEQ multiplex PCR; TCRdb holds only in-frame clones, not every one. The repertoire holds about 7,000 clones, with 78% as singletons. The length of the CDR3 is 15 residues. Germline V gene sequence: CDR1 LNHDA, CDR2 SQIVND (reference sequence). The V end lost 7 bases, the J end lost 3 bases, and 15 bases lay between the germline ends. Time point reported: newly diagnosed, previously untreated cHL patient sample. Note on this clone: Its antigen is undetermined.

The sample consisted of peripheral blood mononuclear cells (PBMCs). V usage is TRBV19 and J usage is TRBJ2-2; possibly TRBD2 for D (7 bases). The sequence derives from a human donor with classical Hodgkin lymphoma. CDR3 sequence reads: CASIRQAGDTGELFF. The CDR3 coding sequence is TGTGCCAGTATTCGACAGGCGGGGGACACCGGGGAGCTGTTTTTT. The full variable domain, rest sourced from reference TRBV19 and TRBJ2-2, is DGGITQSPKYLFRKEGQNVTLSCEQNLNHDAMYWYRQDPGQGLRLIYYSQIVNDFQKGDIAEGYSVSREKKESFPLTVTSAQKNPTAFYLCASIRQAGDTGELFFGEGSRLTVL.